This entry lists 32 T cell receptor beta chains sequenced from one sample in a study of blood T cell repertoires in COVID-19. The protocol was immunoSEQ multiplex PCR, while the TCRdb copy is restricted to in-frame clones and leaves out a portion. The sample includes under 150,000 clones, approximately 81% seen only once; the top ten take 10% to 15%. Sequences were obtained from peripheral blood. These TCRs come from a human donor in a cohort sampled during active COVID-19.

CDR3 residues: CAWATVGGSLVSNQPQHF. The CDR3 nucleotides read TGTGCCTGGGCCACGGTAGGAGGGTCTCTAGTTAGCAATCAGCCCCAGCATTTT. This chain connects TRBV30 to TRBJ1-5; D gene uncertain. Germline-derived CDR1 and CDR2 are GTSNPN and SVGIG (reference sequence). Trimming took off 5 bases at V and 0 bases at J, with 23 bases between the two ends. The CDR3 extends over 18 amino acids.

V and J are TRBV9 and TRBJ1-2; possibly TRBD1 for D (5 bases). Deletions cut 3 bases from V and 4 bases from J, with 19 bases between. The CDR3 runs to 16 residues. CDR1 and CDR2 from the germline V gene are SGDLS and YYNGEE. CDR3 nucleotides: TGTGCCAGCAGCGCCGCGGGAGGGACTTTCGTCTATGGCTACACCTTC. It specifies CASSAAGGTFVYGYTF.

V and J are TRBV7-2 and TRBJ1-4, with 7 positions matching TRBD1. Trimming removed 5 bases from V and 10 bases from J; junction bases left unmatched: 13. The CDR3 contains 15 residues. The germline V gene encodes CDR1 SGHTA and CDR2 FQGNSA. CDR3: CASSPRQGPLGKLFF. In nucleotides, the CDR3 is TGTGCCAGCAGCCCCCGACAGGGACCCCTGGGAAAACTGTTTTTT.

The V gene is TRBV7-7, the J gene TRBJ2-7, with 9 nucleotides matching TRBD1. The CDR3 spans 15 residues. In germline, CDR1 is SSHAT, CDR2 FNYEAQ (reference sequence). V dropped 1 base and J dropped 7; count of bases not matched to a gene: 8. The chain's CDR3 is CASSLGTGEIDEQYF. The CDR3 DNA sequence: TGTGCCAGCAGCTTAGGGACAGGGGAGATTGATGAGCAGTACTTC.

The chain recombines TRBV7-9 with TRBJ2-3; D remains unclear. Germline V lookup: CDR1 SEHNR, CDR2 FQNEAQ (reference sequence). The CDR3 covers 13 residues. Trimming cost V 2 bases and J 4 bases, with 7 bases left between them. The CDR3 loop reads CASSLNSPDTQYF. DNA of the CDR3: TGTGCCAGCAGCTTAAACAGTCCAGATACGCAGTATTTT. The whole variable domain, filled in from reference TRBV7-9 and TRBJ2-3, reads DTGVSQNPRHKITKRGQNVTFRCDPISEHNRLYWYRQTLGQGPEFLTYFQNEAQLEKSRLLSDRFSAERPKGSFSTLEIQRTEQGDSAMYLCASSLNSPDTQYFGPGTRLTVL.

The CDR3 DNA follows: TGCGCCAGCAGCTTGTATATAGGGAGGGACTACAATGAGCAGTTCTTC. It is translated as CASSLYIGRDYNEQFF. The J gene is TRBJ2-1, the V gene TRBV5-1; 7 nucleotides line up with TRBD2. This CDR3 has 16 amino acids. From germline, CDR1 is SGHRS and CDR2 YFSETQ. V shed 1 base, J shed 3 bases, and the junction held 7 bases outside the gene matches.

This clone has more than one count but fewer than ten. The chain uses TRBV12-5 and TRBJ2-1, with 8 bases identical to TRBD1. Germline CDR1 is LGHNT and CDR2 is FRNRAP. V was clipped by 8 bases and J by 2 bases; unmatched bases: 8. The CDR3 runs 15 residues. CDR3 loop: CASPTGGMPYNEQFF. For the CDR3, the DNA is TGTGCTAGTCCTACAGGGGGAATGCCCTACAATGAGCAGTTCTTC.

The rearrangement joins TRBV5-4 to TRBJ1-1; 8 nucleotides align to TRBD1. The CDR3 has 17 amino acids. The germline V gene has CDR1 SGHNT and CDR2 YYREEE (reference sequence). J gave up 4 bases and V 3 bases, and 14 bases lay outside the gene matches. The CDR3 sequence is CASSSGQGNLRGTEAFF. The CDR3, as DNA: TGTGCCAGCAGCTCCGGACAGGGAAATTTACGTGGCACTGAAGCTTTCTTT.

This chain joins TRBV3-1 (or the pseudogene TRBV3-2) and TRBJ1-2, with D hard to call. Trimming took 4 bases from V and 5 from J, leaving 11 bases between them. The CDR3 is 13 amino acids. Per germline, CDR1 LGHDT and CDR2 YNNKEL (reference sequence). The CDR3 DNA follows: TGTGCCAGCAGCCCCGCACGAGGTTATGGCTACACCTTC. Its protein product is CASSPARGYGYTF.

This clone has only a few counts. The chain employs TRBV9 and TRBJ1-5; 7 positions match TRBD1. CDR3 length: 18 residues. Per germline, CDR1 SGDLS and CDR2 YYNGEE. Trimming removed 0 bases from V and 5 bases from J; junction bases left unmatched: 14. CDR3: CASSVGRRTGRRHQPQHF. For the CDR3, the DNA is TGTGCCAGCAGCGTAGGTCGTCGGACAGGTAGACGGCATCAGCCCCAGCATTTT.

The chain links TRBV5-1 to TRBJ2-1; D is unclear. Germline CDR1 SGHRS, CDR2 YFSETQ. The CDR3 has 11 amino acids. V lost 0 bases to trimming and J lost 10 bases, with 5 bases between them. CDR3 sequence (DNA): TGCGCCAGCAGCTTGGCCAGGGAGCAGTTCTTC. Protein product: CASSLAREQFF.

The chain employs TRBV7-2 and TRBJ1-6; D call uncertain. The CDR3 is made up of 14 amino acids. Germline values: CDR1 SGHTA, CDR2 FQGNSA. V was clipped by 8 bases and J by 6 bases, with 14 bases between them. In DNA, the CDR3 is TGTGCCAGCCGTATGGTGGTCGGTAATTCACCCCTCCACTTT. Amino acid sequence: CASRMVVGNSPLHF.

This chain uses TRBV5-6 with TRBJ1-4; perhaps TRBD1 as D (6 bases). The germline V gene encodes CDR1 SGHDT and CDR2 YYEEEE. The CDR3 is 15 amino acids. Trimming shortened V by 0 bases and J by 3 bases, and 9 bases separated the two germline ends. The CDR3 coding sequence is TGTGCCAGCAGCTTGGTGGGGGCAGCTAATGAAAAACTGTTTTTT. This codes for CASSLVGAANEKLFF.

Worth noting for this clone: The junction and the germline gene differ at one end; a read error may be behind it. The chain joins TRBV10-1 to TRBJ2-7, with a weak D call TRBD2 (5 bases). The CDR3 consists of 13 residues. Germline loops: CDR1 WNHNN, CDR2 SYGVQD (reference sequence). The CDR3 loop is CASSGASSNEQYF. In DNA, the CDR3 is TGCGCCAGCAGTGGAGCTAGCTCCAACGAGCAGTACTTC.

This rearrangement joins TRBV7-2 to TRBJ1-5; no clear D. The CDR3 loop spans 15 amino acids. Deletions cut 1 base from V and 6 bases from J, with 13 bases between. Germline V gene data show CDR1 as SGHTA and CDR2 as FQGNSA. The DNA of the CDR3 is TGTGCCAGCAGCTTAGGCCCGGGTTCAACTCAGCCCCAGCATTTT. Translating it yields CASSLGPGSTQPQHF.

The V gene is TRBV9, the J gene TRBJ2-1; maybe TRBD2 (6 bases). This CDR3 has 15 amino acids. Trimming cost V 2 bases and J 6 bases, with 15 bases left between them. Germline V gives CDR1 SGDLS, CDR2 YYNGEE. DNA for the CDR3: TGTGCCAGCAGCGTCCTGGCGGGACCCCTCAATGAGCAGTTCTTC. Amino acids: CASSVLAGPLNEQFF.

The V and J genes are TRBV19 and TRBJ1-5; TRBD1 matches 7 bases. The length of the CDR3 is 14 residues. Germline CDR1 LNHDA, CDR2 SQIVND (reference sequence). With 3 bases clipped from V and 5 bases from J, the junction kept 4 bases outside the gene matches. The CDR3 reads CASSMTGQDQPQHF. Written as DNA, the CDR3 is TGTGCCAGTAGTATGACAGGGCAAGATCAGCCCCAGCATTTT.

CDR3 nucleotide sequence: TGTGCCAGCAGCCTTCCGACAGGGAGAGTTGACACCATATATTTT. As protein: CASSLPTGRVDTIYF. This chain connects TRBV6-1 to TRBJ1-3; TRBD1 agrees at 7 bases. V lost 6 bases and J lost 8; bases outside the gene matches: 13. CDR3 length: 15 residues. Germline V gives CDR1 MNHNS, CDR2 SASEGT.

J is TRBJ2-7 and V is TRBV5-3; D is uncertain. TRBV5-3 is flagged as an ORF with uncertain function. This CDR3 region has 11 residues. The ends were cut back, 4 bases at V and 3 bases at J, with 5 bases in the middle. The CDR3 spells CARSPSYEQYF. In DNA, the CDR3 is TGTGCCAGAAGCCCTAGCTACGAGCAGTACTTC.

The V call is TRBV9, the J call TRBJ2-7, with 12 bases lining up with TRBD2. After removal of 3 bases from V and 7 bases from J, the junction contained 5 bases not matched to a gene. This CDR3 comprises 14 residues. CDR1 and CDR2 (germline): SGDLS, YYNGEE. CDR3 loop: CASSELAGGGEQYF. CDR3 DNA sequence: TGTGCCAGCAGCGAACTAGCGGGGGGAGGGGAGCAGTACTTC. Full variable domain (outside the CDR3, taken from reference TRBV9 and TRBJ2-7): DSGVTQTPKHLITATGQRVTLRCSPRSGDLSVYWYQQSLDQGLQFLIQYYNGEERAKGNILERFSAQQFPDLHSELNLSSLELGDSALYFCASSELAGGGEQYFGPGTRLTVT.

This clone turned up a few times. CDR3 nucleotides: TGTGCCAGCAGCTTAGCCAGCACTGAAGCTTTCTTT. It specifies CASSLASTEAFF. This chain uses TRBV11-2 with TRBJ1-1; D gene uncertain. From germline, CDR1 is SGHAT and CDR2 FQNNGV. This CDR3 is built from 12 residues. Trimming cost V 1 base and J 4 bases, with 4 bases left between them. Filled out from reference TRBV11-2 and TRBJ1-1, the complete variable domain reads EAGVAQSPRYKIIEKRQSVAFWCNPISGHATLYWYQQILGQGPKLLIQFQNNGVVDDSQLPKDRFSAERLKGVDSTLKIQPAKLEDSAVYLCASSLASTEAFFGQGTRLTVV.

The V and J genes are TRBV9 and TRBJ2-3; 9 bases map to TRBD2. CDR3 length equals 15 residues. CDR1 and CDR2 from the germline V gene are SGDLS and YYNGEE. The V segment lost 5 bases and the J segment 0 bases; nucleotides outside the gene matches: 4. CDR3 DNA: TGTGCCAGCAGTGCGGGGGGGGATAGCACAGATACGCAGTATTTT. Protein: CASSAGGDSTDTQYF.

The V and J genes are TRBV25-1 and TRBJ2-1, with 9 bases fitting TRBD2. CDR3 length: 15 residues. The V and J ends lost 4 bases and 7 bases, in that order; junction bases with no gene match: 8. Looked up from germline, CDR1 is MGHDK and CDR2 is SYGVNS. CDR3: CASSVPSGGKNEQFF. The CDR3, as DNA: TGTGCCAGCAGTGTACCCAGCGGGGGGAAGAATGAGCAGTTCTTC. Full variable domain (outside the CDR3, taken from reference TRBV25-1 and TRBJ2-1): EADIYQTPRYLVIGTGKKITLECSQTMGHDKMYWYQQDPGMELHLIHYSYGVNSTEKGDLSSESTVSRIRTEHFPLTLESARPSHTSQYLCASSVPSGGKNEQFFGPGTRLTVL.

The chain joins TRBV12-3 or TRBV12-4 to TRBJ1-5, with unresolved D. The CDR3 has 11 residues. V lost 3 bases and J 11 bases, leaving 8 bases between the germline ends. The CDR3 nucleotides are TGTGCCAGCAGTTTCTCGGTGGCCCAGCATTTT. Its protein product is CASSFSVAQHF.

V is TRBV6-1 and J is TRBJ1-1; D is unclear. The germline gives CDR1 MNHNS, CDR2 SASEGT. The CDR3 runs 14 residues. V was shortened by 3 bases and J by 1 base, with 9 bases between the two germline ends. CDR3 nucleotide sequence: TGTGCCAGCAGTGAGACGGGATCGAACACTGAAGCTTTCTTT. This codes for CASSETGSNTEAFF.

The CDR3 DNA reads as TGTGCCTGGAGCCTAGACAGGGGGAAGAACGAGCAGTACTTC. Translated, it gives CAWSLDRGKNEQYF. The genes are TRBV30 and TRBJ2-7; 9 nucleotides match TRBD1. The CDR3 length is 14 residues. Germline CDR1 and CDR2: GTSNPN and SVGIG (reference sequence). J gave up 5 bases and V 3 bases, and 8 bases lay outside the gene matches.

The CDR3: CASTKTGDEDTEAFF. CDR3 sequence (DNA): TGTGCCAGCACCAAAACAGGCGATGAGGACACTGAAGCTTTCTTT. The rearrangement uses TRBV6-5 and TRBJ1-1, with a tentative D call TRBD1 (5 bases). CDR3 length: 15 residues. The V gene's germline CDR1 is MNHEY and CDR2 SVGAGI. V lost 7 bases to trimming and J lost 3 bases, with 18 bases between them.

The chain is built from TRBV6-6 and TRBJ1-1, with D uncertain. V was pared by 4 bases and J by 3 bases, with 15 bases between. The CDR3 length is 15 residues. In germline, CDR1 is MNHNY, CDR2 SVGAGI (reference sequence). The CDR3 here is CASSWLAGGDTEAFF. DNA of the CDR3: TGTGCCAGCAGTTGGCTCGCGGGAGGCGACACTGAAGCTTTCTTT.

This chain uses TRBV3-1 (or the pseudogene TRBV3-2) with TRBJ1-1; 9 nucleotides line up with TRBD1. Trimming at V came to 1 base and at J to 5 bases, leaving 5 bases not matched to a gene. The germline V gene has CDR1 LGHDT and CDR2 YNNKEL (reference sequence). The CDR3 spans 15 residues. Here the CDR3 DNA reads TGTGCCAGCAGCCAAGGGGGGACAGGGAATACTGAAGCTTTCTTT. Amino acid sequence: CASSQGGTGNTEAFF.

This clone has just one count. In DNA, the CDR3 is TGCAGCGTTGAGTTACCCGGGGGCTACACCTTC. Amino acid sequence: CSVELPGGYTF. The V gene is TRBV29-1, the J gene TRBJ1-2; D gene unclear. V was pared by 3 bases and J by 8 bases, with 10 bases between. Germline V CDR1 and CDR2: SQVTM, ANQGSEA. The CDR3 has 11 residues.

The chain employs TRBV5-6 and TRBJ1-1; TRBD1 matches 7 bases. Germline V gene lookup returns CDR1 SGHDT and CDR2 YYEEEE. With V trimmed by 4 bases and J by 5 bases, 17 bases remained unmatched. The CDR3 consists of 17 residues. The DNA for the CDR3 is TGTGCCAGCAGCGATGAGAGGACAGGCCCCTGGGGAACTGAAGCTTTCTTT. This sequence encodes CASSDERTGPWGTEAFF.

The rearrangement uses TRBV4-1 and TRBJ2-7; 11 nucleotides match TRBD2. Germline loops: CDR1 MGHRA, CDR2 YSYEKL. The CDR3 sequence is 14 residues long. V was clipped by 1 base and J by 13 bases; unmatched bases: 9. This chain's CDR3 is CASSQGRTSGLVYF. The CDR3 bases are TGCGCCAGCAGCCAAGGGCGGACTAGCGGGTTGGTCTACTTC.